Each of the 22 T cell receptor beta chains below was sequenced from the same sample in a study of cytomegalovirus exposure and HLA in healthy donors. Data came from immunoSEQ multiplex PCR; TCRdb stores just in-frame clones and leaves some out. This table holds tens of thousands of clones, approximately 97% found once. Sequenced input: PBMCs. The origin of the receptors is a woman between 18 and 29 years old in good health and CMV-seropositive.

The CDR3 reads CAWDGQGIGASYEQYF. CDR3 coding DNA: TGTGCCTGGGACGGACAGGGAATCGGTGCGTCCTACGAGCAGTACTTC. The chain carries TRBV30 and TRBJ2-7; TRBD1 aligns across 8 bases. V was clipped by 5 bases and J by 1 base; unmatched bases: 13. The CDR3 has 16 amino acids. Germline-derived CDR1 and CDR2 are GTSNPN and SVGIG (reference sequence).

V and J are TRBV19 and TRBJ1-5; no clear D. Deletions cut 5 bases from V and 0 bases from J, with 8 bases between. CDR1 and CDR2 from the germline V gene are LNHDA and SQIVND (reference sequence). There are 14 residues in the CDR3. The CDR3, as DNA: TGTGCCAGTAGTGAGCTCTATAGCAATCAGCCCCAGCATTTT. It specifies CASSELYSNQPQHF. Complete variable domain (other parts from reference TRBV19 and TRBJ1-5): DGGITQSPKYLFRKEGQNVTLSCEQNLNHDAMYWYRQDPGQGLRLIYYSQIVNDFQKGDIAEGYSVSREKKESFPLTVTSAQKNPTAFYLCASSELYSNQPQHFGDGTRLSIL.

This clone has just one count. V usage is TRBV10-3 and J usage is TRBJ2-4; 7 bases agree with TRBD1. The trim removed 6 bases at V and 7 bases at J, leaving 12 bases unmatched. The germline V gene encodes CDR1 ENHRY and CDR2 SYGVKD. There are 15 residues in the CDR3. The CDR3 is CAISDTGTVRNIQYF. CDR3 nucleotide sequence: TGTGCCATCAGCGACACCGGGACAGTCCGTAACATTCAGTACTTC.

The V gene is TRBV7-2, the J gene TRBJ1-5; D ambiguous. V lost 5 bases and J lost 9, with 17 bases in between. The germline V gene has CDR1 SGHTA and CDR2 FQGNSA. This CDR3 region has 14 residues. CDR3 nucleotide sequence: TGTGCCAGCAGCCCCCAGAGGTTAGATGGGCCCCAGCATTTT. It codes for CASSPQRLDGPQHF.

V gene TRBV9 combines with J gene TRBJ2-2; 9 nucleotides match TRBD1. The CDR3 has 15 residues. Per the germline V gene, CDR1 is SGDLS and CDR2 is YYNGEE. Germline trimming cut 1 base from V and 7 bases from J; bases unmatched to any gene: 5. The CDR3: CASSVTGGPDGELFF. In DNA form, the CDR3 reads TGTGCCAGCAGCGTAACAGGGGGCCCCGACGGGGAGCTGTTTTTT.

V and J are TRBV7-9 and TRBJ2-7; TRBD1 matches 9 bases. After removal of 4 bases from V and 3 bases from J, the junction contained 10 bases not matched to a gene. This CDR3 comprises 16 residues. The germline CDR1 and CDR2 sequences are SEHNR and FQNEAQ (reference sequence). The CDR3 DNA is TGTGCCAGCAGCTCCGGGGGACAGGGAGGAAACTACGAGCAGTACTTC. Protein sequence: CASSSGGQGGNYEQYF.

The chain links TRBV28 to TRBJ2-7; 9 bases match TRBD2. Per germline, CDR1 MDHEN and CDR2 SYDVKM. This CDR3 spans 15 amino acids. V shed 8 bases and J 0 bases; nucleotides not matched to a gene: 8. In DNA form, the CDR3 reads TGTGCCAGCTTGGCGGGAGGGGCCTTCTCCTACGAGCAGTACTTC. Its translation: CASLAGGAFSYEQYF.

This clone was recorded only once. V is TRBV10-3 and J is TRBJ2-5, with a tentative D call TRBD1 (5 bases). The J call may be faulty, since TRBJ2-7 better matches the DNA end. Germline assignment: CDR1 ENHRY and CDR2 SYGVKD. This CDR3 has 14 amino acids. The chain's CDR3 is CAISQTVTPDEQYF. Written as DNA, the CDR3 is TGTGCCATCAGCCAGACAGTGACCCCTGACGAGCAGTACTTC.

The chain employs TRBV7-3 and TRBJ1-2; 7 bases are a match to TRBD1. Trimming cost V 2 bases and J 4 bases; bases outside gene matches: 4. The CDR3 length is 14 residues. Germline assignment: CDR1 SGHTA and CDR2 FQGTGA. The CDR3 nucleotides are TGTGCCAGCAGCTTAGTAGGGGGCTTCTATGGCTACACCTTC. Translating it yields CASSLVGGFYGYTF.

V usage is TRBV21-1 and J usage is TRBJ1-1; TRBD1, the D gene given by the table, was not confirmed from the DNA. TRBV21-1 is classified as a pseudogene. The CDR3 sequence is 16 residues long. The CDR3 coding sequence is TGTGCCAGCAGCAGACAGCTTACAGGGGTCTGGACTGAAGCTTTCTTT. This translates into CASSRQLTGVWTEAFF.

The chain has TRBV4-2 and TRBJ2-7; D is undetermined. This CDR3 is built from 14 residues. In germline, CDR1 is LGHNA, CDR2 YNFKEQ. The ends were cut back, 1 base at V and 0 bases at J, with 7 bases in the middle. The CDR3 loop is CASSQALGSYEQYF. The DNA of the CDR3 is TGTGCCAGCAGCCAAGCTCTAGGCTCCTACGAGCAGTACTTC.

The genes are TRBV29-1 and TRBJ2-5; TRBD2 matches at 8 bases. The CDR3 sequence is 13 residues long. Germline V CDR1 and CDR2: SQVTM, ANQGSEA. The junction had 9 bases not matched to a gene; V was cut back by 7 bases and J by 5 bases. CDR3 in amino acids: CSGGSGSMETQYF. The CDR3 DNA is TGCAGCGGCGGGAGCGGGAGTATGGAGACCCAGTACTTC.

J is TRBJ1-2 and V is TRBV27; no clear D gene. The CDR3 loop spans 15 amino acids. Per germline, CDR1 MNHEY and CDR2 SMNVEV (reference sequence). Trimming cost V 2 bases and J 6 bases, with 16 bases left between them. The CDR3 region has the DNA TGTGCCAGCAGTTTACAAGTGGAGAGCAGCCATGGCTACACCTTC. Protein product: CASSLQVESSHGYTF.

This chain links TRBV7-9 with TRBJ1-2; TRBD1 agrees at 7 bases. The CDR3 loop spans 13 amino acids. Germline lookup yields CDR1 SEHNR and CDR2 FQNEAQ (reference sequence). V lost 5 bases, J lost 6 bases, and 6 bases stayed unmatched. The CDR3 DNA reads TGTGCCAGCAGCCCCCACAGGGGCGATGGCTACACCTTC. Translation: CASSPHRGDGYTF.

CDR3 protein: CASSSTGISTDTQYF. As DNA, the CDR3 is TGTGCCAGCAGCTCGACGGGTATTAGCACAGATACGCAGTATTTT. This chain uses TRBV5-6 with TRBJ2-3; D uncertain. Trimming shortened V by 3 bases and J by 0 bases, and 11 bases separated the two germline ends. CDR3 size: 15 residues. Germline values: CDR1 SGHDT, CDR2 YYEEEE. Filled out from reference TRBV5-6 and TRBJ2-3, the complete variable domain reads DAGVTQSPTHLIKTRGQQVTLRCSPKSGHDTVSWYQQALGQGPQFIFQYYEEEERQRGNFPDRFSGHQFPNYSSELNVNALLLGDSALYLCASSSTGISTDTQYFGPGTRLTVL.

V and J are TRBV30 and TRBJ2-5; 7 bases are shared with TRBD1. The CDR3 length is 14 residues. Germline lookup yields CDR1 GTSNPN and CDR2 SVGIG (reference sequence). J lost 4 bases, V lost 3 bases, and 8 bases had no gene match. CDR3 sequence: CAWRSPGQLETQYF. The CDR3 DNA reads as TGTGCCTGGAGAAGCCCGGGACAGTTAGAGACCCAGTACTTC.

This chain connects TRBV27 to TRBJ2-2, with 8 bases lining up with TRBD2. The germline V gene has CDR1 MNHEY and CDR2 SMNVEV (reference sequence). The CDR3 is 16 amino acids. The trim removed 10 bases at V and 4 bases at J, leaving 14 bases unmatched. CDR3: CAIAPSGSHGTGELFF. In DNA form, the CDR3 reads TGTGCCATCGCCCCGAGCGGGAGTCATGGCACCGGGGAGCTGTTTTTT.

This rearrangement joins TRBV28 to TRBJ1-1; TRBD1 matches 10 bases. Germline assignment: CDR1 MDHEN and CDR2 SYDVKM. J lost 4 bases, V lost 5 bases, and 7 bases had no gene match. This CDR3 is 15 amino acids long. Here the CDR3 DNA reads TGTGCCAGCAGTACCTTCCGGACAGGGGGCACTGAAGCTTTCTTT. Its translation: CASSTFRTGGTEAFF.

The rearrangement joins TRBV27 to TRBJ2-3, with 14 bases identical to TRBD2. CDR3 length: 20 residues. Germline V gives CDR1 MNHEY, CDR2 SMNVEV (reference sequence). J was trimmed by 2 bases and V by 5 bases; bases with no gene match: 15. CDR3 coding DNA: TGTGCCAGCAGTCCGCCTCCGGGACTAGCGGGAGTGGGAGACACAGATACGCAGTATTTT. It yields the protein CASSPPPGLAGVGDTDTQYF.

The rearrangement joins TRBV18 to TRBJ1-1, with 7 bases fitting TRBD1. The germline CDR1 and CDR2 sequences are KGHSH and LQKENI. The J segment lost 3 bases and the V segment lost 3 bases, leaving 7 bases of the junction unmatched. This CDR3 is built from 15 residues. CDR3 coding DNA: TGTGCCAGCTCACCCCGACAGGGCCGGTACACTGAAGCTTTCTTT. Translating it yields CASSPRQGRYTEAFF.

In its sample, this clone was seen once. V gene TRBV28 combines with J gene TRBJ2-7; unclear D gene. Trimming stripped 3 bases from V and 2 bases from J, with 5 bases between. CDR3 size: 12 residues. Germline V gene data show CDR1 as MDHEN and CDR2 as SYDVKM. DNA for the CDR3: TGTGCCAGCAGTTTCGGAGCCTACGAGCAGTACTTC. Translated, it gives CASSFGAYEQYF.

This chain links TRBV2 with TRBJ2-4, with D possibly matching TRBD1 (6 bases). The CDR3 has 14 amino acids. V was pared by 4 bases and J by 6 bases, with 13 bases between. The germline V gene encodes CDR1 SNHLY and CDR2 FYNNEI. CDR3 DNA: TGTGCCAGCAGTGTGGCCTCAGGGGTAAACATTCAGTACTTC. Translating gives CASSVASGVNIQYF.